This entry lists 19 T cell receptor beta chains sequenced from one sample in a study of blood T cell repertoires in COVID-19. Some clones are missing from TCRdb's copy, which holds only in-frame ones; the method was immunoSEQ multiplex PCR. The table has fewer than 300,000 clones, roughly 86% seen once. The sample taken for sequencing was peripheral blood. The receptors were gathered from a woman between 45 and 65 years old with acute or convalescent COVID-19.

This clone was seen more than once but under ten times. This sequence joins TRBV28 and TRBJ2-4, with D maybe TRBD1 (5 bases). The germline CDR1 and CDR2 sequences are MDHEN and SYDVKM. The V gene lost 0 bases and the J gene lost 4 bases, with 10 bases spanning the gap. This CDR3 is 15 amino acids long. Here the CDR3 DNA reads TGTGCCAGCAGTTTATGGGGCAGGGTTAAAAACATTCAGTACTTC. Its translation is CASSLWGRVKNIQYF.

The chain is built from TRBV6-6 and TRBJ1-5, with 7 bases fitting TRBD1. V lost 5 bases and J lost 4; bases outside the gene matches: 5. CDR1 is MNHNY, CDR2 SVGAGI, per germline (reference sequence). This CDR3 spans 14 amino acids. Here the CDR3 reads CASSDLRGNQPQHF. The DNA of the CDR3 is TGTGCCAGCAGTGACCTCAGGGGGAATCAGCCCCAGCATTTT.

This sequence joins TRBV5-1 and TRBJ2-2, with 12 bases that match TRBD2. CDR3 size: 16 residues. The V and J ends lost 4 bases and 6 bases, in that order; junction bases with no gene match: 7. Germline lookup yields CDR1 SGHRS and CDR2 YFSETQ. The DNA for the CDR3 is TGCGCCAGCAGCCTAGGACTAGCGGGGTACGCCGGGGAGCTGTTTTTT. It is translated as CASSLGLAGYAGELFF.

This chain connects TRBV11-2 to TRBJ2-5; D perhaps matches TRBD2 (5 bases). V was shortened by 9 bases and J by 0 bases, with 8 bases between the two germline ends. The CDR3 consists of 12 residues. Germline CDR1 SGHAT, CDR2 FQNNGV. The CDR3 nucleotides are TGTGCCAGTTGGGAGAACCAAGAGACCCAGTACTTC. This translates into CASWENQETQYF.

The chain links TRBV28 to TRBJ2-7, with D possibly matching TRBD1 (6 bases). V was clipped by 5 bases and J by 2 bases, with 10 bases between them. The CDR3 has 13 amino acids. The germline V gene has CDR1 MDHEN and CDR2 SYDVKM. CDR3 amino acids: CASSLQGPYEQYF. The CDR3 DNA follows: TGTGCCAGCAGTCTACAGGGACCCTACGAGCAGTACTTC.

The chain recombines TRBV24-1 with TRBJ2-5; 7 bases map to TRBD1. Trimming removed 9 bases from V and 4 bases from J; junction bases left unmatched: 4. CDR1 and CDR2 (germline): KGHDR, SFDVKD. CDR3 length: 12 residues. Here the CDR3 DNA reads TGTGCCACCGGGGACAGATCAGAGACCCAGTACTTC. This encodes CATGDRSETQYF.

Only a few counts were recorded for this clone. The V and J genes are TRBV18 and TRBJ2-7; TRBD2 matches 10 bases. This CDR3 is 15 amino acids long. CDR1 is KGHSH, CDR2 LQKENI, per germline. The trim removed 3 bases at V and 4 bases at J, leaving 6 bases unmatched. CDR3 in amino acids: CASSPQREGSYEQYF. CDR3 nucleotides: TGTGCCAGCTCACCCCAGCGGGAGGGCTCGTACGAGCAGTACTTC. Variable domain in full (rest from reference TRBV18 and TRBJ2-7): NAGVMQNPRHLVRRRGQEARLRCSPMKGHSHVYWYRQLPEEGLKFMVYLQKENIIDESGMPKERFSAEFPKEGPSILRIQQVVRGDSAAYFCASSPQREGSYEQYFGPGTRLTVT.

This sequence joins TRBV29-1 and TRBJ1-1; tentative D call: TRBD1 (5 bases). This CDR3 has 14 residues. Germline V gives CDR1 SQVTM, CDR2 ANQGSEA. Trimming shortened V by 0 bases and J by 3 bases, and 11 bases separated the two germline ends. The CDR3 DNA follows: TGCAGCGTTGAAGATGGTGCCAGGGACACTGAAGCTTTCTTT. Residues: CSVEDGARDTEAFF.

The rearrangement links TRBV9 to TRBJ2-3; maybe TRBD1 (6 bases). This CDR3 has 16 residues. Trimming took 4 bases from V and 1 from J, leaving 16 bases between them. Germline CDR1 reads SGDLS; CDR2 reads YYNGEE. CDR3 in amino acids: CASSSPRDTGTDTQYF. The CDR3 DNA sequence: TGTGCCAGCAGCTCCCCCCGGGACACCGGCACAGATACGCAGTATTTT.

The rearrangement joins TRBV27 to TRBJ2-5; perhaps TRBD2 as D (5 bases). CDR3 length: 13 residues. Germline V gene sequence: CDR1 MNHEY, CDR2 SMNVEV (reference sequence). Trimming pared 5 bases from V and 1 base from J, leaving 8 bases between. CDR3 amino acids: CASSPRGQETQYF. CDR3 bases: TGTGCCAGCAGTCCCCGGGGCCAAGAGACCCAGTACTTC.

J is TRBJ2-7 and V is TRBV7-9; TRBD1 aligns across 11 bases. Germline lookup yields CDR1 SEHNR and CDR2 FQNEAQ (reference sequence). The length of the CDR3 is 15 residues. V trimming: 5 bases; J trimming: 6 bases; junction bases outside the gene matches: 9. CDR3: CASSGGQGARSEQYF. The DNA for the CDR3 is TGTGCCAGCAGCGGCGGACAGGGGGCCCGGAGCGAGCAGTACTTC.

V is TRBV27 and J is TRBJ2-1; 9 nucleotides agree with TRBD2. From germline, CDR1 is MNHEY and CDR2 SMNVEV (reference sequence). The V and J ends lost 4 bases and 1 base, in that order; junction bases with no gene match: 2. The CDR3 runs to 15 residues. In nucleotides, the CDR3 is TGTGCCAGCAGTTCCCTAGCGGGATCCTACAATGAGCAGTTCTTC. Protein: CASSSLAGSYNEQFF.

V usage is TRBV6-2 or TRBV6-3 and J usage is TRBJ2-7; 13 bases are a match to TRBD2. Trimming cost V 2 bases and J 7 bases; bases outside gene matches: 8. Germline values: CDR1 MNHEY, CDR2 SVGEGT. CDR3 length: 16 amino acids. The CDR3 is CASSYPGTSGTGEQYF. DNA of the CDR3: TGTGCCAGCAGTTACCCCGGGACTAGCGGGACGGGGGAGCAGTACTTC.

The gene calls are TRBV3-1 (or the pseudogene TRBV3-2) and TRBJ2-1; TRBD2 agrees at 12 bases. The V gene's germline CDR1 is LGHDT and CDR2 YNNKEL (reference sequence). The CDR3 loop spans 15 amino acids. Trimming removed 4 bases from V and 6 bases from J; junction bases left unmatched: 4. CDR3 loop: CASSPGLAGTNEQFF. DNA for the CDR3: TGTGCCAGCAGCCCGGGACTAGCGGGTACCAATGAGCAGTTCTTC.

The V gene is TRBV5-4, the J gene TRBJ1-2; 7 nucleotides match TRBD1. V shed 2 bases and J 7 bases; nucleotides not matched to a gene: 8. This CDR3 is 14 amino acids long. The V gene's germline CDR1 is SGHNT and CDR2 YYREEE (reference sequence). This CDR3 is CASSFQQGTGGYTF. CDR3 DNA: TGTGCCAGCAGCTTCCAACAGGGGACCGGTGGCTACACCTTC.

This clone came up once. This chain uses TRBV7-2 with TRBJ2-1; a weak D match, TRBD2 (5 bases). With 1 base removed from V and 5 bases from J, the gap between germline ends came to 18 bases. This CDR3 region has 17 residues. The germline gives CDR1 SGHTA, CDR2 FQGNSA. The CDR3 DNA sequence: TGTGCCAGCAGCTTAGTCTTGGGAGAGGGCCCCCACAATGAGCAGTTCTTC. Amino acids: CASSLVLGEGPHNEQFF.

The J gene is TRBJ1-4, the V gene TRBV10-3; D gene uncertain. Trimming cost V 3 bases and J 7 bases, with 18 bases left between them. CDR3 length: 16 amino acids. The germline V gene encodes CDR1 ENHRY and CDR2 SYGVKD. DNA of the CDR3: TGTGCCATCAGTGATGGAGCTCGAGACTCTAGTGAAAAACTGTTTTTT. Translation: CAISDGARDSSEKLFF.

The count of this clone is one. V is TRBV5-1 and J is TRBJ1-1; possibly TRBD1 for D (6 bases). V was shortened by 4 bases and J by 3 bases, with 19 bases between the two germline ends. The germline gives CDR1 SGHRS, CDR2 YFSETQ. The CDR3 runs to 16 residues. The CDR3 spells CASSLGWGGQDTEAFF. In DNA form, the CDR3 reads TGCGCCAGCAGCCTGGGCTGGGGGGGGCAGGACACTGAAGCTTTCTTT. Together with reference TRBV5-1 and TRBJ1-1, the CDR3 gives the full variable domain: KAGVTQTPRYLIKTRGQQVTLSCSPISGHRSVSWYQQTPGQGLQFLFEYFSETQRNKGNFPGRFSGRQFSNSRSEMNVSTLELGDSALYLCASSLGWGGQDTEAFFGQGTRLTVV.

This chain uses TRBV30 with TRBJ1-5; D is possibly TRBD1 (6 bases). The CDR3 contains 15 residues. Germline CDR1 and CDR2: GTSNPN and SVGIG (reference sequence). Trimming left V 3 bases short and J 2 bases short, with 14 bases between. The CDR3 protein is CAWSYRAGGNQPQHF. The CDR3 DNA sequence: TGTGCCTGGAGCTACAGGGCAGGAGGCAATCAGCCCCAGCATTTT. Full variable domain (rest looked up from reference TRBV30 and TRBJ1-5): SQTIHQWPATLVQPVGSPLSLECTVEGTSNPNLYWYRQAAGRGLQLLFYSVGIGQISSEVPQNLSASRPQDRQFILSSKKLLLSDSGFYLCAWSYRAGGNQPQHFGDGTRLSIL.